This TCR beta chain was observed in a study of identical twins. Study conclusions and caveats: Out-of-frame alpha sequences that twins shared showed excess low generation probability.

V dropped 3 bases and J dropped 2; count of bases not matched to a gene: 12. Germline CDR1 reads MNHEY; CDR2 reads SMNVEV (reference sequence). This CDR3 spans 18 amino acids. TCRdb re-derived calls from the 5' RACE reads in MiXCR, one entry per CDR3 protein. Among roughly 750,000 distinct CDR3 sequences listed, about 20% were seen once. Only a few counts were recorded for this clonotype. Antigen: not known. These sequences were also reported in another study, on T cells expressing NK-cell markers.

This TCR was recovered from a woman aged 18-29 years in good health. The chain combines TRBV27 with TRBJ2-3; TRBD2 matches at 9 bases. Sequenced material: PBMCs. The CDR3 coding sequence is TGTGCCAGCAGTTTCTCCGTTCCCGTAGCGGGGGCCACAGATACGCAGTATTTT. Protein product: CASSFSVPVAGATDTQYF.